This is a list of T cell receptor beta chains from one sample in a study of PD-L1 blockade in urothelial cancer. This table comes from immunoSEQ multiplex PCR, and its TCRdb copy is limited to in-frame clones, with some not included. In the table there are approximately 50,000 clones, around 84% of which are singletons. Sequenced material: PBMCs, taken around atezolizumab (anti-PD-L1) treatment. The origin of the receptors is a man between 65 and 80 years old with urothelial cancer. CDR3s include the opening cysteine and the closing phenylalanine or tryptophan. The order of the fields is V gene, CDR3 protein.

TRBV6-5	CASGQGTEAFF
TRBV7-2	CASSLSIINTEAFF
TRBV28	CASTRGGARGNQPQHF
TRBV7-3	CASSLVRGSEQYF
TRBV2	CANHPPTGVGDEQFF
TRBV5-1	CASSLAAGALYNEQFF
TRBV4-1	CASSQKLAGEHLWYEQYF
TRBV6-1	CASRDISSYNEQFF
TRBV9	CASSVGAGHGATQYF
TRBV7-9	CASSLGTDEQYF
TRBV9	CASSFSLRTGANVLTF
TRBV5-6	CASSPRAGVSLTGELFF
TRBV5-6	CASSFRQGNTEAFF
TRBV18	CASSPPGLAGVNEQFF
TRBV7-6	CASSSSEPGELFF
TRBV4-2	CASSQDRGSSYNEQFF
TRBV19	CASSIFGGASRNYGYTF
TRBV15	CATRGLADTGELFF
TRBV28	CASSLIRGAGGETQYF
TRBV11-3	CASSLGRTDTQYF
TRBV11-3	CASSFGTGTPGANVLTF
TRBV28	CASSFGLAESQETQYF
TRBV7-8	CASSSRTGRGPDTQYF
TRBV15	CATSRTGGGQPQHF